The 23 T cell receptor beta chains given below trace back to one sample, sequenced in a study of kidney transplant recipient with SARS-CoV-2 infection. TCRdb fed the reads into MiXCR, producing one record per CDR3 protein. The repertoire includes under 300,000 distinct CDR3 sequences, roughly 26% of them detected once, and around 6.8% sits in the top ten. The sequencing here drew on a blood sample, taken at baseline and between days 110 and 120 from a kidney transplant recipient. These TCRs come from a male patient aged 30 to 40 who had COVID-19 and was a kidney transplant recipient. A subset of T cells may come from the graft donor.

This clonotype appeared many times. The rearrangement joins TRBV6-6 to TRBJ1-2, with TRBD1 matching 7 bases. After removal of 4 bases from V and 4 bases from J, the junction contained 9 bases not matched to a gene. The V gene's germline CDR1 is MNHNY and CDR2 SVGAGI (reference sequence). The length of the CDR3 is 15 residues. CDR3 nucleotides: TGTGCCAGCAGTTCGGGCCCGGGACAGTCCTATGGCTACACCTTC. Residues: CASSSGPGQSYGYTF.

Concerning this clonotype: Given a much more abundant clone one base away, this may be a read error. Lacking the conserved final phenylalanine or tryptophan, this CDR3 likely reflects a read error. This sequence joins TRBV7-2 and TRBJ2-1; D call uncertain. This CDR3 comprises 14 residues. V was shortened by 3 bases and J by 0 bases, with 6 bases between the two germline ends. Germline values: CDR1 SGHTA, CDR2 FQGNSA. CDR3 loop: CASSFISSYNEQFL. The CDR3 nucleotides are TGTGCCAGCAGCTTTATAAGCTCCTACAATGAGCAGTTCCTC.

This clonotype was picked up one time. This likely reflects a read error, since a far larger clone is one base away. The chain links TRBV7-8 to TRBJ2-4; no clear D. Near its end, the DNA agrees better with TRBJ2-3, so the J call may be wrong. This CDR3 is built from 14 residues. In germline, CDR1 is SGHVS, CDR2 FQNEAQ. Here the CDR3 reads CARSFSLNTDTQYF. CDR3 in DNA: TGTGCCAGAAGTTTCTCGCTAAACACAGATACGCAGTATTTT.

This clonotype was seen repeatedly, ten times or more. The gene calls are TRBV2 and TRBJ2-2, with 8 positions matching TRBD1. V gave up 6 bases and J gave up 2 bases; unmatched junction bases: 8. Germline lookup yields CDR1 SNHLY and CDR2 FYNNEI. The CDR3 sequence is 16 residues long. In nucleotides, the CDR3 is TGTGCCAGCAGCGAGGGACAGGTAGTAAACACCGGGGAGCTGTTTTTT. Encoded protein: CASSEGQVVNTGELFF.

The sample holds many counts of this clonotype. The V call is TRBV7-8, the J call TRBJ1-2; D gene unclear. The CDR3 covers 17 residues. V lost 4 bases and J lost 4, with 22 bases in between. From germline, CDR1 is SGHVS and CDR2 FQNEAQ. CDR3 residues: CASSCCVFTRKTYGYTF. The CDR3 DNA sequence: TGTGCCAGCAGCTGCTGCGTGTTTACCCGAAAGACCTATGGCTACACCTTC.

There are a few counts of this clonotype. The chain is built from TRBV5-1 and TRBJ2-3, with 7 bases lining up with TRBD1. CDR1 and CDR2 (germline): SGHRS, YFSETQ. The CDR3 runs to 17 residues. After removal of 0 bases from V and 2 bases from J, the junction contained 9 bases not matched to a gene. The CDR3 here is CASSLGQGMGPTDTQYF. CDR3 nucleotides: TGCGCCAGCAGCTTGGGACAGGGCATGGGCCCCACAGATACGCAGTATTTT.

Concerning this clonotype: A single base separates this from a much larger clone, so it may be a read error. The gene calls are TRBV28 and TRBJ2-2; possibly TRBD1 for D (5 bases). The V gene's germline CDR1 is MDHEN and CDR2 SYDVKM. V was cut by 9 bases and J by 0 bases, with 11 bases left in between. The CDR3 has 14 residues. The CDR3 nucleotides read TGTGCCAGTAAGGGCAGGGCGAACACCGGGGAGCTGTTTTTT. This encodes CASKGRANTGELFF.

The sample holds one count of this clonotype. Being one base from a much bigger clone, this may be a read error. The chain joins TRBV27 to TRBJ1-6, with unresolved D. The CDR3 consists of 14 residues. Germline CDR1 MNHEY, CDR2 SMNVEV (reference sequence). CDR3 coding DNA: TGTGCCAGCAGTCTTCGGGAGACGAATTCACCCCCCCACTTT. It codes for CASSLRETNSPPHF.

Ten or more counts support this clonotype. The J gene is TRBJ1-2, the V gene TRBV20-1; D uncertain. The CDR3 has 16 residues. The V end lost 5 bases, the J end lost 4 bases, and 23 bases lay between the germline ends. Germline V gene data show CDR1 as DFQATT and CDR2 as SNEGSKA (reference sequence). CDR3 sequence (DNA): TGCAGTGCTCAATTGCCGCTGTTTCGAAAGACCTATGGCTACACCTTC. As protein: CSAQLPLFRKTYGYTF.

This clonotype was seen many times. The V and J genes are TRBV7-1 and TRBJ1-2; D gene ambiguous. TRBV7-1 is classed as an ORF, of uncertain function. Between the trimmed V and J ends, which lost 5 bases and 4 bases, there was a span of 23 bases. This CDR3 is 17 amino acids long. CDR3 residues: CASSRAGHEGKTYGYTF. CDR3 DNA: TGTGCCAGCAGCAGAGCCGGTCACGAGGGAAAGACCTATGGCTACACCTTC.

This clonotype was picked up many times. The chain links TRBV7-2 to TRBJ1-2; 10 positions agree with TRBD1. The CDR3 extends over 14 amino acids. Unmatched junction bases numbered 7, after V lost 5 bases and J lost 7 bases. The V gene's germline CDR1 is SGHTA and CDR2 FQGNSA. The CDR3 spells CASSGGDRGGGYTF. CDR3 DNA: TGTGCCAGCAGCGGGGGGGACAGGGGAGGTGGCTACACCTTC.

This clonotype was observed a few times. The chain uses TRBV18 and TRBJ2-5, with 8 bases that match TRBD2. Trimming at V came to 3 bases and at J to 5 bases, leaving 2 bases not matched to a gene. The CDR3 totals 13 residues. From germline, CDR1 is KGHSH and CDR2 LQKENI. In DNA form, the CDR3 reads TGTGCCAGCTCACCGGGACTAGATGAGACCCAGTACTTC. Protein product: CASSPGLDETQYF.

This clonotype has ten or more counts. The chain carries TRBV11-2 and TRBJ1-1; D is unresolved. This CDR3 is built from 14 residues. The germline CDR1 and CDR2 sequences are SGHAT and FQNNGV. Trimming removed 4 bases from V and 6 bases from J, with 15 bases in between. CDR3 in DNA: TGTGCCAGCAGCTCATCGACAAGGAGGGCTGAAGCTTTCTTT. This gives the protein CASSSSTRRAEAFF.

This clonotype is a singleton in its sample. This may come from a read error, since a much larger clone is one base off. V and J are TRBV3-1 and TRBJ1-2, with D unclear. Germline CDR1 is LGHDT and CDR2 is YNNKEL (reference sequence). CDR3 size: 17 residues. CDR3 protein: CASSSCATLRKTYGYAF. DNA of the CDR3: TGTGCCAGCAGCAGTTGTGCCACCCTTCGAAAGACCTATGGCTACGCCTTC.

Points on this clonotype: A much larger clone is a single base away; this may be a read error. The chain carries TRBV24-1 and TRBJ2-4; 8 bases map to TRBD1. The CDR3 length is 14 residues. Germline CDR1 and CDR2: KGHDR and SFDVKD. This chain's CDR3 is CATSDPGQEHIRYF. Written as DNA, the CDR3 is TGTGCCACCAGTGACCCGGGACAGGAGCACATTCGGTACTTC.

As for this clonotype: A much bigger clone sits one base away, suggesting this may be a read error. The rearrangement links TRBV7-6 to TRBJ2-2, with D possibly being TRBD2 (6 bases). CDR1 and CDR2 (germline): SGHVS, FNYEAQ. CDR3 length: 15 residues. The CDR3 DNA reads TGTGCCAGCAGCTCAATCCGGGAGAACACCAGGGAGCTGTTTTTT. Translation: CASSSIRENTRELFF.

This clonotype came up a few times. The chain couples TRBV5-1 to TRBJ2-4; D is uncertain. Trimming took 4 bases from V and 2 from J, leaving 13 bases between them. The CDR3 contains 15 residues. CDR1 and CDR2 (germline): SGHRS, YFSETQ. CDR3 sequence: CASSLDGWSKNIQYF. As DNA, the CDR3 is TGCGCCAGCAGCCTGGATGGGTGGTCCAAAAACATTCAGTACTTC.

The V and J genes are TRBV14 and TRBJ2-5; no reliable D call. V shed 1 base and J shed 0 bases, with 9 bases lying between them. Germline assignment: CDR1 SGHDN and CDR2 FVKESK. CDR3 length: 15 residues. The CDR3 loop is CASSQAAGYQETQYF. CDR3 bases: TGTGCCAGCAGCCAAGCGGCCGGGTACCAAGAGACCCAGTACTTC. Complete variable domain (other parts from reference TRBV14 and TRBJ2-5): EAGVTQFPSHSVIEKGQTVTLRCDPISGHDNLYWYRRVMGKEIKFLLHFVKESKQDESGMPNNRFLAERTGGTYSTLKVQPAELEDSGVYFCASSQAAGYQETQYFGPGTRLLVL.

This clonotype was recorded many times. The rearrangement joins TRBV29-1 to TRBJ1-1; maybe TRBD1 (5 bases). This CDR3 region has 14 residues. Trimming pared 3 bases from V and 11 bases from J, leaving 22 bases between. Germline V gene lookup returns CDR1 SQVTM and CDR2 ANQGSEA. CDR3 amino acids: CSVDDGAKPAGAFF. The CDR3, as DNA: TGCAGCGTTGATGATGGGGCAAAACCAGCGGGGGCTTTCTTT.

This clonotype was picked up a small number of times. The chain links TRBV12-3 or TRBV12-4 to TRBJ2-1; D may be TRBD1 (5 bases). V was trimmed by 2 bases and J by 5 bases, leaving 19 bases between them. The CDR3 extends over 17 amino acids. The CDR3 DNA reads as TGTGCCAGCAGTTTAAGTTATGGGGCAGGACCCCACAATGAGCAGTTCTTC. The encoded protein is CASSLSYGAGPHNEQFF.

This clonotype was recorded at least ten times. The chain carries TRBV6-1 and TRBJ1-3; no definite D call. This CDR3 has 11 residues. V was clipped by 4 bases and J by 15 bases, with 13 bases between them. From germline, CDR1 is MNHNS and CDR2 SASEGT. CDR3: CASSVQAPRYF. CDR3 DNA: TGTGCCAGCAGTGTTCAGGCCCCGAGATATTTT.

As concerns this clonotype: A much larger clone lies one base from this, so it may be a read error. The CDR3 bases are TGCAGCGTTCTCAGCGGATTGAACACTGAAGCTTTCTTT. It specifies CSVLSGLNTEAFF. The chain combines TRBV29-1 with TRBJ1-1; D gene ambiguous. There are 13 residues in the CDR3. Trimming took off 5 bases at V and 0 bases at J, with 10 bases between the two ends. Germline V gene data show CDR1 as SQVTM and CDR2 as ANQGSEA.

This clonotype appeared many times. At one of its ends the junction is not consistent with the germline gene, which may arise from a read error. CDR3 coding DNA: TGTGCTAGCAGCTTATCAGTAAACACTGAAGCTTTCTTT. Protein: CASSLSVNTEAFF. The rearrangement joins TRBV7-3 to TRBJ1-1; D is unresolved. The CDR3 is 13 residues long. Germline V gene data show CDR1 as SGHTA and CDR2 as FQGTGA. Together with reference TRBV7-3 and TRBJ1-1, the CDR3 gives the full variable domain: GAGVSQTPSNKVTEKGKYVELRCDPISGHTALYWYRQSLGQGPEFLIYFQGTGAADDSGLPNDRFFAVRPEGSVSTLKIQRTERGDSAVYLCASSLSVNTEAFFGQGTRLTVV.